One and the same sample provided the 3 T cell receptor beta chains below, sequenced in a study of blood T cells in healthy people across ages. PCR was performed a second time for roughly 7 to 11 cycles using a sample-barcoded 5' primer and a J-beta primer mix. TCRdb redid the calling of the 5' RACE reads with MiXCR, one entry per CDR3 protein. The data contain hundreds of thousands of distinct CDR3 sequences, about 59% of them seen just once; the ten biggest clones take up 28%. Material for sequencing was blood. These receptors were collected from a man between 25 and 39 years old in good health.

A single count supports this clonotype. The J gene is TRBJ2-7, the V gene TRBV7-2; a possible D gene is TRBD1 (5 bases). The CDR3 is 12 amino acids. Trimming cost V 3 bases and J 6 bases, with 9 bases left between them. Germline V CDR1 and CDR2: SGHTA, FQGNSA. The CDR3 here is CASSFRVCEQYF. The CDR3, as DNA: TGTGCCAGCAGCTTCAGGGTGTGCGAGCAGTACTTC. Full variable domain (missing parts from reference TRBV7-2 and TRBJ2-7): GAGVSQSPSNKVTEKGKDVELRCDPISGHTALYWYRQSLGQGLEFLIYFQGNSAPDKSGLPSDRFSAERTGGSVSTLTIQRTQQEDSAVYLCASSFRVCEQYFGPGTRLTVT.

This clonotype was seen a few times. This rearrangement joins TRBV6-1 to TRBJ2-4; D tentatively fits TRBD1 or TRBD2 (6 bases each). The end of the DNA is better explained by TRBJ2-7, so the J call may be wrong. The CDR3 contains 18 residues. Germline assignment: CDR1 MNHNS and CDR2 SASEGT. The CDR3 DNA is TGTGCCAGCAGTGAACTTTCTTTCGGGGAGGACAGTGGCCACGAGCAGTACTTC. This gives the protein CASSELSFGEDSGHEQYF.

The V call is TRBV20-1, the J call TRBJ2-7, with a weak D call TRBD1 (6 bases). This CDR3 has 11 residues. V was cut by 2 bases and J by 5 bases, with 7 bases left in between. Germline V gene lookup returns CDR1 DFQATT and CDR2 SNEGSKA (reference sequence). CDR3 sequence reads: CSARKGDEQYF. CDR3 bases: TGCAGTGCTAGAAAGGGGGACGAGCAGTACTTC.